Below are 21 T cell receptor beta chains sequenced from a single sample in a study of blood T cell repertoires in COVID-19 (dated by TCRdb to the early 2020s). Receptors were amplified or captured by the immunoSEQ multiplex PCR assay. TCRdb obtained this table from immuneACCESS and retained in-frame rearrangements with V and J assigned. These tables miss some clones; where compared with another copy, unresolved V genes account for less than half of the shortfall, and the remainder is unexplained. The sample data list about 200,000 clones, and approximately 83% of these were observed just once. Of the sample, around 26% falls within the top ten clones. The specimen sequenced was peripheral blood. These receptor sequences come from a man aged 40-55 years with acute or convalescent COVID-19.

The V gene is TRBV19, the J gene TRBJ2-7, with 8 nucleotides matching TRBD1. After removal of 2 bases from V and 5 bases from J, the junction contained 8 bases not matched to a gene. The CDR3 has 15 residues. CDR1 is LNHDA and CDR2 is SQIVND in the germline V gene (reference sequence). The CDR3: CASSIQGALGNEQYF. The CDR3 DNA sequence: TGTGCCAGTAGTATACAGGGGGCCCTCGGGAACGAGCAGTACTTC.

The CDR3 reads CASRLSGAGQPQHF. The CDR3 nucleotides read TGTGCCAGCAGGCTATCAGGGGCAGGTCAGCCCCAGCATTTT. The chain uses TRBV28 and TRBJ1-5, with a possible D match to TRBD1 (6 bases). CDR1 is MDHEN, CDR2 SYDVKM, per germline. The V and J ends lost 6 bases and 6 bases respectively, with 15 bases between them. This CDR3 region has 14 residues.

The rearrangement links TRBV11-2 to TRBJ1-3; possibly TRBD1 for D (5 bases). Germline CDR1 is SGHAT and CDR2 is FQNNGV. The CDR3 consists of 13 residues. The ends were cut back, 3 bases at V and 4 bases at J, with 7 bases in the middle. CDR3 in amino acids: CASSFRQGNTIYF. The CDR3 region has the DNA TGTGCCAGCAGCTTCAGACAGGGAAACACCATATATTTT. The full variable domain, rest sourced from reference TRBV11-2 and TRBJ1-3, is EAGVAQSPRYKIIEKRQSVAFWCNPISGHATLYWYQQILGQGPKLLIQFQNNGVVDDSQLPKDRFSAERLKGVDSTLKIQPAKLEDSAVYLCASSFRQGNTIYFGEGSWLTVV.

The chain links TRBV30 to TRBJ1-2, with TRBD1 matching over 10 bases. This CDR3 region has 13 residues. Per germline, CDR1 GTSNPN and CDR2 SVGIG (reference sequence). V lost 3 bases to trimming and J lost 7 bases; unmatched junction nucleotides: 5. This CDR3 reads CAWRTGTGVGYTF. In nucleotides, the CDR3 is TGTGCCTGGAGAACCGGGACAGGGGTTGGCTACACCTTC.

V gene TRBV10-3 combines with J gene TRBJ2-7; the D gene is possibly TRBD1 (6 bases). This CDR3 contains 12 residues. Germline lookup yields CDR1 ENHRY and CDR2 SYGVKD. The V gene lost 5 bases and the J gene lost 5 bases, with 10 bases spanning the gap. This CDR3 is CAISLNRDEQYF. The DNA of the CDR3 is TGTGCCATCAGTCTCAACAGGGACGAGCAGTACTTC.

The chain uses TRBV30 and TRBJ1-2; TRBD1 might be the D (5 bases). Trimming pared 5 bases from V and 4 bases from J, leaving 5 bases between. This CDR3 region has 10 residues. Germline values: CDR1 GTSNPN, CDR2 SVGIG (reference sequence). The CDR3 DNA sequence: TGTGCCTGGGACAGCTATGGCTACACCTTC. Translation: CAWDSYGYTF.

The chain employs TRBV9 and TRBJ2-3; possible D gene TRBD2, 5 bases. Germline CDR1 reads SGDLS; CDR2 reads YYNGEE. CDR3 length equals 14 residues. Between the trimmed V and J ends, which lost 3 bases and 3 bases, there was a span of 11 bases. The chain's CDR3 is CASSASWTTDTQYF. In DNA, the CDR3 is TGTGCCAGCAGCGCTTCCTGGACTACAGATACGCAGTATTTT.

V and J are TRBV30 and TRBJ1-6; 7 bases map to TRBD1. CDR1 is GTSNPN and CDR2 is SVGIG in the germline V gene (reference sequence). This CDR3 has 15 residues. Unmatched junction bases numbered 8, after V lost 2 bases and J lost 7 bases. CDR3 in DNA: TGTGCCTGGAGTTTCCAGACAGGGATCAATTCACCCCTCCACTTT. Amino acids: CAWSFQTGINSPLHF.

The chain couples TRBV29-1 to TRBJ1-1; 8 positions match TRBD1. With 7 bases clipped from V and 4 bases from J, the junction kept 5 bases outside the gene matches. The CDR3 contains 12 residues. The germline V gene encodes CDR1 SQVTM and CDR2 ANQGSEA. The CDR3 protein is CSADGQGTEAFF. The CDR3 coding sequence is TGCAGCGCTGATGGACAGGGCACTGAAGCTTTCTTT.

This clone appeared a single time. This sequence joins TRBV6-5 and TRBJ1-2, with TRBD1 identical over 8 bases. This CDR3 contains 15 residues. The germline gives CDR1 MNHEY, CDR2 SVGAGI. The V segment lost 5 bases and the J segment 3 bases; nucleotides outside the gene matches: 8. CDR3 bases: TGTGCCAGCAGTCGCCAACAGGGGGATTACTATGGCTACACCTTC. Protein sequence: CASSRQQGDYYGYTF.

The rearrangement links TRBV2 to TRBJ1-1; a weak D match, TRBD1 (5 bases). The CDR3 totals 13 residues. Germline V gives CDR1 SNHLY, CDR2 FYNNEI. Deletions cut 4 bases from V and 1 base from J, with 7 bases between. The CDR3, as DNA: TGTGCCAGCAGTGTGGACACGAACACTGAAGCTTTCTTT. Amino acids: CASSVDTNTEAFF.

The chain couples TRBV7-2 to TRBJ1-6; D not resolved. Trimming removed 2 bases at V and 4 bases at J, with 9 bases between. CDR1 is SGHTA, CDR2 FQGNSA, per germline. The CDR3 covers 15 residues. DNA of the CDR3: TGTGCCAGCAGCTTACCAGGAAGATATAATTCACCCCTCCACTTT. Translation gives CASSLPGRYNSPLHF.

The chain employs TRBV10-3 and TRBJ2-7; 12 positions agree with TRBD1. The CDR3 is made up of 15 amino acids. The germline gives CDR1 ENHRY, CDR2 SYGVKD. V shed 5 bases and J 6 bases; nucleotides not matched to a gene: 8. As DNA, the CDR3 is TGTGCCATCAGTAGGGACAGGGGGCATCTTGGCGAGCAGTACTTC. This codes for CAISRDRGHLGEQYF.

The rearrangement uses TRBV3-1 (or the pseudogene TRBV3-2) and TRBJ1-6; D not resolved. The germline CDR1 and CDR2 sequences are LGHDT and YNNKEL (reference sequence). Trimming removed 0 bases at V and 14 bases at J, with 8 bases between. The CDR3 spans 12 residues. Here the CDR3 reads CASSQERSALHF. The CDR3 DNA sequence: TGTGCCAGCAGCCAAGAGAGGTCGGCCCTCCACTTT.

The chain is built from TRBV4-3 and TRBJ2-3, with a tentative D call TRBD2 (5 bases). The length of the CDR3 is 18 residues. The V end was cut by 0 bases, the J end by 2 bases, with 18 bases between. In germline, CDR1 is LGHNA, CDR2 YSLEER. For the CDR3, the DNA is TGCGCCAGCAGCCAAGATATGTTCACGTATCGGGACACAGATACGCAGTATTTT. This codes for CASSQDMFTYRDTDTQYF.

The V gene is TRBV5-1, the J gene TRBJ2-2, with TRBD1 identical over 11 bases. The CDR3 has 16 residues. Germline V gene data show CDR1 as SGHRS and CDR2 as YFSETQ. J was trimmed by 2 bases and V by 3 bases; bases with no gene match: 3. The CDR3 spells CASSWTGGANTGELFF. The CDR3 coding sequence is TGCGCCAGCAGCTGGACAGGGGGCGCAAACACCGGGGAGCTGTTTTTT.

The CDR3 DNA reads TGTGCCAGCAGCGTAAGTAGCGGGCGCGAGCAGTACTTC. Its translation is CASSVSSGREQYF. This chain uses TRBV9 with TRBJ2-7; 7 bases are a match to TRBD2. The J segment lost 6 bases and the V segment lost 1 base, leaving 4 bases of the junction unmatched. The V gene's germline CDR1 is SGDLS and CDR2 YYNGEE. The CDR3 runs 13 residues.

V usage is TRBV19 and J usage is TRBJ2-1; 7 nucleotides match TRBD2. Germline loops: CDR1 LNHDA, CDR2 SQIVND (reference sequence). V shed 7 bases and J 0 bases; nucleotides not matched to a gene: 9. The CDR3 sequence is 16 residues long. The CDR3 spells CASKISGVSSYNEQFF. The CDR3 nucleotides read TGTGCCAGTAAGATCAGCGGGGTGAGCTCCTACAATGAGCAGTTCTTC.

The J gene is TRBJ1-2, the V gene TRBV7-8; tentative D call: TRBD1 (5 bases). Trimming shortened V by 2 bases and J by 6 bases, and 16 bases separated the two germline ends. CDR3 length: 15 amino acids. Germline V gives CDR1 SGHVS, CDR2 FQNEAQ. The CDR3 nucleotides are TGTGCCAGCAGCTTATGGGTCAGGGCGATTGATGGCTACACCTTC. It translates to CASSLWVRAIDGYTF.

The CDR3 DNA sequence: TGTGCCAGCAGCGTAAGGGGGGAGGGCACTGAAGCTTTCTTT. Translation: CASSVRGEGTEAFF. The chain links TRBV9 to TRBJ1-1, with a tentative D call TRBD1 (6 bases). From germline, CDR1 is SGDLS and CDR2 YYNGEE. The V and J ends lost 1 base and 4 bases respectively, with 11 bases between them. The CDR3 has 14 amino acids.

V and J are TRBV27 and TRBJ2-7; 9 nucleotides match TRBD1. The CDR3 has 15 amino acids. V dropped 10 bases and J dropped 3; count of bases not matched to a gene: 13. Germline assignment: CDR1 MNHEY and CDR2 SMNVEV (reference sequence). The CDR3 loop is CATRYGQGTDYEQYF. The CDR3 DNA follows: TGTGCCACAAGATACGGACAGGGGACAGACTACGAGCAGTACTTC.